These 18 T cell receptor beta chains originate from one sample sequenced in a study of blood T cell repertoires in COVID-19. The data were produced by immunoSEQ multiplex PCR, yet TCRdb's version contains in-frame clones alone and is incomplete. The sample lists roughly 340,000 clones; around 87% were seen once. Material: peripheral blood. The receptor set was obtained from a woman between 45 and 65 years old with COVID-19, enrolled during active disease.

The rearrangement links TRBV27 to TRBJ2-1; D call uncertain. The length of the CDR3 is 13 residues. Trimming removed 5 bases at V and 0 bases at J, with 5 bases between. Germline-derived CDR1 and CDR2 are MNHEY and SMNVEV (reference sequence). In DNA form, the CDR3 reads TGTGCCAGCAGTCCCCTCTCCTACAATGAGCAGTTCTTC. Translation: CASSPLSYNEQFF.

The chain carries TRBV20-1 and TRBJ2-5; unclear D gene. The CDR3 is 13 amino acids. The germline gives CDR1 DFQATT, CDR2 SNEGSKA (reference sequence). Trimming took 3 bases from V and 4 from J, leaving 12 bases between them. In DNA, the CDR3 is TGCAGTGCTAGTGCCCTACGCTCAGAGACCCAGTACTTC. Translated: CSASALRSETQYF.

The chain is built from TRBV19 and TRBJ1-2, with D perhaps TRBD1 (6 bases). The CDR3 totals 13 residues. Between the trimmed V and J ends, which lost 8 bases and 4 bases, there was a span of 14 bases. CDR1 and CDR2 (germline): LNHDA, SQIVND (reference sequence). The CDR3 is CASSAGVSYGYTF. The CDR3 DNA reads as TGTGCCAGTTCGGCAGGGGTAAGCTATGGCTACACCTTC.

The chain couples TRBV7-9 to TRBJ2-3; a possible D gene is TRBD2 (6 bases). CDR1 SEHNR and CDR2 FQNEAQ come from the germline V gene (reference sequence). V was clipped by 8 bases and J by 6 bases, with 24 bases between them. The CDR3 spans 16 residues. The CDR3: CASGPRGVAARDTQYF. The CDR3 DNA reads as TGTGCCAGCGGCCCCCGCGGGGTAGCGGCTCGGGATACGCAGTATTTT. The whole variable domain, filled in from reference TRBV7-9 and TRBJ2-3, reads DTGVSQNPRHKITKRGQNVTFRCDPISEHNRLYWYRQTLGQGPEFLTYFQNEAQLEKSRLLSDRFSAERPKGSFSTLEIQRTEQGDSAMYLCASGPRGVAARDTQYFGPGTRLTVL.

V gene TRBV7-2 combines with J gene TRBJ2-5; 10 positions agree with TRBD1. The V gene's germline CDR1 is SGHTA and CDR2 FQGNSA. V shed 1 base, J shed 3 bases, and the junction held 2 bases outside the gene matches. The CDR3 length is 15 residues. The CDR3 protein is CASSLGGTGEETQYF. CDR3 sequence (DNA): TGTGCCAGCAGCTTAGGCGGGACAGGGGAAGAGACCCAGTACTTC.

The chain links TRBV6-5 to TRBJ2-7, with D hard to call. Trimming cost V 7 bases and J 4 bases, with 8 bases left between them. The CDR3 consists of 11 residues. Germline values: CDR1 MNHEY, CDR2 SVGAGI. CDR3: CASTKSYEQYF. CDR3 DNA: TGTGCCAGCACTAAATCATACGAGCAGTACTTC.

The chain has TRBV5-1 and TRBJ1-1, with 9 bases identical to TRBD1. V shed 3 bases and J 4 bases; nucleotides not matched to a gene: 7. The CDR3 spans 15 residues. The V gene's germline CDR1 is SGHRS and CDR2 YFSETQ. The CDR3 is CASSSTTTGGTEAFF. The CDR3 DNA sequence: TGCGCCAGCAGCTCTACGACGACAGGGGGCACTGAAGCTTTCTTT.

This chain uses TRBV15 with TRBJ1-2; a possible D gene is TRBD1 (5 bases). Germline V gene data show CDR1 as LNHNV and CDR2 as YYDKDF (reference sequence). Trimming removed 5 bases from V and 8 bases from J, with 15 bases in between. CDR3 size: 13 residues. The CDR3: CATSPGGVFGYTF. The CDR3 DNA sequence: TGTGCCACCAGCCCAGGAGGGGTCTTCGGCTACACCTTC. The whole variable domain, remainder taken from reference TRBV15 and TRBJ1-2, is DAMVIQNPRYQVTQFGKPVTLSCSQTLNHNVMYWYQQKSSQAPKLLFHYYDKDFNNEADTPDNFQSRRPNTSFCFLDIRSPGLGDTAMYLCATSPGGVFGYTFGSGTRLTVV.

The V call is TRBV18, the J call TRBJ1-2, with D perhaps TRBD1 (5 bases). Germline lookup yields CDR1 KGHSH and CDR2 LQKENI. The CDR3 consists of 15 residues. V was pared by 3 bases and J by 0 bases, with 11 bases between. The CDR3, as DNA: TGTGCCAGCTCACCGGGGCAGGCACCTAACTATGGCTACACCTTC. Its translation: CASSPGQAPNYGYTF.

The chain has TRBV4-2 and TRBJ1-5; the D gene is possibly TRBD1 (5 bases). CDR3 length: 17 residues. V was trimmed by 0 bases and J by 0 bases, leaving 12 bases between them. CDR1 and CDR2 (germline): LGHNA, YNFKEQ. CDR3 in DNA: TGTGCCAGCAGCCAAGAAGGAGGGGCTACTAGCAATCAGCCCCAGCATTTT. Encoded protein: CASSQEGGATSNQPQHF.

The chain couples TRBV2 to TRBJ1-1; D call uncertain. The length of the CDR3 is 12 residues. V dropped 6 bases and J dropped 2 bases, with 7 bases sitting between them. Germline V gives CDR1 SNHLY, CDR2 FYNNEI. DNA of the CDR3: TGTGCCAGCAGGTTGGGCAACACTGAAGCTTTCTTT. It translates to CASRLGNTEAFF.

The chain links TRBV3-1 (or the pseudogene TRBV3-2) to TRBJ1-1; 7 positions match TRBD1. The CDR3 length is 14 residues. Per the germline V gene, CDR1 is LGHDT and CDR2 is YNNKEL (reference sequence). J lost 10 bases, V lost 1 base, and 9 bases had no gene match. This CDR3 reads CASSQGTGPALAFF. The CDR3 bases are TGTGCCAGCAGCCAAGGGACAGGCCCCGCTTTAGCTTTCTTT.

This clone was recorded once. V usage is TRBV6-2 or TRBV6-3 and J usage is TRBJ1-1; no clear D. The CDR3 has 15 residues. V lost 6 bases to trimming and J lost 0 bases, with 14 bases between them. Germline assignment: CDR1 MNHEY and CDR2 SVGEGT. The CDR3 is CASSVLGLMNTEAFF. The DNA of the CDR3 is TGTGCCAGCAGCGTCCTTGGCCTCATGAACACTGAAGCTTTCTTT.

The chain has TRBV7-9 and TRBJ2-1, with D possibly matching TRBD1 (6 bases). This CDR3 spans 18 amino acids. V was trimmed by 5 bases and J by 8 bases, leaving 28 bases between them. Germline lookup yields CDR1 SEHNR and CDR2 FQNEAQ (reference sequence). This CDR3 is CASSARTKQGIVSDEQFF. The DNA of the CDR3 is TGTGCCAGCAGCGCAAGAACCAAACAGGGCATTGTCTCGGATGAGCAGTTCTTC. Filled out from reference TRBV7-9 and TRBJ2-1, the complete variable domain reads DTGVSQNPRHKITKRGQNVTFRCDPISEHNRLYWYRQTLGQGPEFLTYFQNEAQLEKSRLLSDRFSAERPKGSFSTLEIQRTEQGDSAMYLCASSARTKQGIVSDEQFFGPGTRLTVL.

Only one count was recorded for this clone. The gene calls are TRBV18 and TRBJ1-1; 8 positions agree with TRBD1. The CDR3 sequence is 13 residues long. J was trimmed by 4 bases and V by 7 bases; bases with no gene match: 5. Germline V gives CDR1 KGHSH, CDR2 LQKENI. Here the CDR3 reads CASYQGAGTEAFF. CDR3 nucleotides: TGTGCCAGCTACCAGGGGGCAGGCACTGAAGCTTTCTTT.

This clone was counted once. The chain employs TRBV18 and TRBJ2-7; 10 bases map to TRBD1. The CDR3 is 15 amino acids. V shed 4 bases and J 2 bases; nucleotides not matched to a gene: 5. Germline V gives CDR1 KGHSH, CDR2 LQKENI. CDR3 loop: CASSLGTGDAYEQYF. The DNA for the CDR3 is TGTGCCAGCTCACTCGGGACAGGGGACGCCTACGAGCAGTACTTC.

The V gene is TRBV6-5, the J gene TRBJ1-1; D is unclear. V was pared by 0 bases and J by 7 bases, with 3 bases between. Germline CDR1 MNHEY, CDR2 SVGAGI. The CDR3 is 11 residues long. CDR3 DNA sequence: TGTGCCAGCAGTTACTCCGGTGAAGCTTTCTTT. This codes for CASSYSGEAFF.

In this sample, this clone turned up once. The V gene is TRBV4-3, the J gene TRBJ2-3, with 8 bases matching TRBD1. The CDR3 contains 15 residues. J gave up 0 bases and V 8 bases, and 7 bases lay outside the gene matches. Per germline, CDR1 LGHNA and CDR2 YSLEER. The CDR3 DNA reads TGCGCCAGCTCCTCGGGACAGGCCAGCACAGATACGCAGTATTTT. Protein product: CASSSGQASTDTQYF.